What follows are 10 T cell receptor beta chains derived from one specimen sequenced in a study of metastatic and nonmetastatic thyroid tumors. TCRdb reprocessed the PCR reads using MiXCR. Of thousands of clones listed, around 28% are singletons. All patients were untreated before thyroid surgery. Sequencing was performed on adjacent normal tissue. The receptor source for this set is a female donor with papillary thyroid cancer or a benign thyroid nodule (not recorded which). Some clones in this sample may be carry-over from other donors' samples.

This clone was observed a few times. The CDR3 here is CASSLDYGDYNEQFF. CDR3 DNA: TGTGCCAGCAGCTTAGATTATGGGGACTACAATGAGCAGTTCTTC. This chain connects TRBV7-8 to TRBJ2-1; D not certain. The germline gives CDR1 SGHVS, CDR2 FQNEAQ. The length of the CDR3 is 15 residues. V was cut by 1 base and J by 3 bases, with 10 bases left in between.

This clone has just a few counts. J is TRBJ2-2 and V is TRBV28, with unresolved D. V lost 10 bases, J lost 6 bases, and 18 bases lay in between. Germline CDR1 and CDR2: MDHEN and SYDVKM. The CDR3 loop spans 14 amino acids. CDR3 sequence reads: CATNEVESAGELFF. In nucleotides, the CDR3 is TGTGCCACCAATGAGGTTGAAAGCGCCGGGGAGCTGTTTTTT.

Concerning this clone: At one end, the junction sequence differs from germline, possibly due to a read error. The V gene is TRBV20-1, the J gene TRBJ2-7; D unclear. This CDR3 is 15 amino acids long. Germline values: CDR1 DFQATT, CDR2 SNEGSKA (reference sequence). CDR3 in DNA: TGCAGTGCTAGAGGGTGCCGATTAGACTCCTACGGGCAGTACTTC. As protein: CSARGCRLDSYGQYF.

The chain recombines TRBV20-1 with TRBJ2-1; 8 bases align to TRBD1. The V segment lost 4 bases and the J segment 10 bases; nucleotides outside the gene matches: 12. The CDR3 consists of 14 residues. CDR1 and CDR2 (germline): DFQATT, SNEGSKA (reference sequence). The CDR3: CSAIPAGGRWEQFF. DNA of the CDR3: TGCAGTGCTATTCCCGCAGGGGGCAGGTGGGAGCAGTTCTTC.

The gene calls are TRBV4-2 and TRBJ1-2, with D perhaps TRBD1 (6 bases). The V gene's germline CDR1 is LGHNA and CDR2 YNFKEQ. The CDR3 contains 15 residues. With 4 bases removed from V and 8 bases from J, the gap between germline ends came to 20 bases. The CDR3 loop reads CASSPADIQGRGYTF. The CDR3 DNA reads as TGTGCCAGCAGCCCAGCCGATATACAGGGTCGCGGCTACACCTTC.

This clone is termed medium-sized. In nucleotides, the CDR3 is TGTGCCAGCAGCCCGGCGGGAGAGATCGATGAGCAGTTCTTC. Amino acids: CASSPAGEIDEQFF. This sequence joins TRBV6-4 and TRBJ2-1; 7 positions agree with TRBD2. Trimming cost V 6 bases and J 8 bases; bases outside gene matches: 10. The CDR3 is 14 residues long. In germline, CDR1 is MRHNA, CDR2 SNTAGT.

This clone qualifies as medium-sized (0.01 to 0.1%). In nucleotides, the CDR3 is TGTGCCAGCAGGCAGGGGGGCTTGAGCAATCAGCCCCAGCATTTT. Translation gives CASRQGGLSNQPQHF. The chain couples TRBV2 to TRBJ1-5; TRBD1 aligns across 7 bases. The length of the CDR3 is 15 residues. Per germline, CDR1 SNHLY and CDR2 FYNNEI. Trimming at V came to 6 bases and at J to 1 base, leaving 6 bases not matched to a gene.

The V call is TRBV9, the J call TRBJ2-7, with a tentative D call TRBD1 (5 bases). Germline lookup yields CDR1 SGDLS and CDR2 YYNGEE. The V gene lost 0 bases and the J gene lost 4 bases, with 11 bases spanning the gap. This CDR3 has 14 amino acids. CDR3 DNA sequence: TGTGCCAGCAGCGTAGATTTAGGGGAATACGAGCAGTACTTC. This encodes CASSVDLGEYEQYF.

This clone is deemed medium-sized. The V gene is TRBV2, the J gene TRBJ2-7; TRBD2 matches at 9 bases. Germline values: CDR1 SNHLY, CDR2 FYNNEI. The trim removed 4 bases at V and 0 bases at J, leaving 13 bases unmatched. There are 18 residues in the CDR3. The CDR3 DNA follows: TGTGCCAGCAGTGCTAGCGGGGTTCTGTTATTAAGCTCCTACGAGCAGTACTTC. Translating it yields CASSASGVLLLSSYEQYF. The variable domain in full, completed from reference TRBV2 and TRBJ2-7, reads EPEVTQTPSHQVTQMGQEVILRCVPISNHLYFYWYRQILGQKVEFLVSFYNNEISEKSEIFDDQFSVERPDGSNFTLKIRSTKLEDSAMYFCASSASGVLLLSSYEQYFGPGTRLTVT.

This clone has a count of ten or more. The same CDR3 is also encoded by other DNA sequences in this sample. The chain combines TRBV29-1 with TRBJ2-2; D gene ambiguous. V gave up 5 bases and J gave up 0 bases, with 7 bases separating them. This CDR3 region has 13 residues. CDR1 is SQVTM, CDR2 ANQGSEA, per germline. The CDR3 spells CSVRVANTGELFF. The CDR3 bases are TGCAGCGTTAGGGTCGCGAACACCGGGGAGCTGTTTTTT.